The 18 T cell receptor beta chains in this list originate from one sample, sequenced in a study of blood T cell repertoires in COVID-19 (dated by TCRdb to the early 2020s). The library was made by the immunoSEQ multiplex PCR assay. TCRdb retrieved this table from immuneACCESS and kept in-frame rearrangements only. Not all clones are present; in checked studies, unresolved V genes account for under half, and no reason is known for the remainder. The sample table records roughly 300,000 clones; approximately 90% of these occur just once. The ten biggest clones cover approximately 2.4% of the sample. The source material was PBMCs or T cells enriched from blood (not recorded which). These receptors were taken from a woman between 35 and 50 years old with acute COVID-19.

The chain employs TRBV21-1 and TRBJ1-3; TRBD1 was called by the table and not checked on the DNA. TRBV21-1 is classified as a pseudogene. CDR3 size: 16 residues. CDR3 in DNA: TGTGCCAGCAGCAGGCCCGACAGGGAGCAATGTTACACCATATATTTT. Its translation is CASSRPDREQCYTIYF.

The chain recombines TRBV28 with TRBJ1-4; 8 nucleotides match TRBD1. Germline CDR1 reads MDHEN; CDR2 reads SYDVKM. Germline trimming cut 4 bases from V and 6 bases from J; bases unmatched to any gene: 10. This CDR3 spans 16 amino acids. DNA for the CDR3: TGTGCCAGCAGTTCCCAGGGGGCAGCAACGTATGAAAAACTGTTTTTT. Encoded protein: CASSSQGAATYEKLFF.

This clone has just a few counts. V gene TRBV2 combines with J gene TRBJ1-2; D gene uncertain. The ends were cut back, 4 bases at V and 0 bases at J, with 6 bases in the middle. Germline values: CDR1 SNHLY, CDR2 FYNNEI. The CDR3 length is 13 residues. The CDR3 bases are TGTGCCAGCAGTGGGACTTCTAACTATGGCTACACCTTC. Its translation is CASSGTSNYGYTF.

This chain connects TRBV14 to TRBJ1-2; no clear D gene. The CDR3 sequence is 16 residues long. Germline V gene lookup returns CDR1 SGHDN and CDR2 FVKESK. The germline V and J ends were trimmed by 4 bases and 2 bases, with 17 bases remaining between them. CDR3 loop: CASSLTTLTINYGYTF. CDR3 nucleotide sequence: TGTGCCAGCAGCCTCACGACTTTGACTATCAACTATGGCTACACCTTC.

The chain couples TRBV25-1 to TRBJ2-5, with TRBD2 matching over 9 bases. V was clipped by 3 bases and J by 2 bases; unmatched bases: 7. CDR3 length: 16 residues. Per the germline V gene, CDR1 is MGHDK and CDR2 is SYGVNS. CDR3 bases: TGTGCCAGCAGTGACGGCGGCGGGAGGGAGCAAGAGACCCAGTACTTC. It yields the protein CASSDGGGREQETQYF.

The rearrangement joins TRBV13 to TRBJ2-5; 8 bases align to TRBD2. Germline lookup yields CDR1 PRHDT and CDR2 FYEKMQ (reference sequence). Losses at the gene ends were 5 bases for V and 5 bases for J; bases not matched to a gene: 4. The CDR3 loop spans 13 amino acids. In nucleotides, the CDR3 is TGTGCCAGCAGCCTGACTAGCGACGAGACCCAGTACTTC. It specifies CASSLTSDETQYF.

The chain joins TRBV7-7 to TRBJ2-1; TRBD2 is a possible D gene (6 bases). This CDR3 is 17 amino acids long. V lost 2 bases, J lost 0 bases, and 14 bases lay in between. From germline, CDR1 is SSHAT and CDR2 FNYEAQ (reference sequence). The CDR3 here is CASSLKEGPSSYNEQFF. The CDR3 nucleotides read TGTGCCAGCAGCTTAAAGGAGGGACCAAGCTCCTACAATGAGCAGTTCTTC. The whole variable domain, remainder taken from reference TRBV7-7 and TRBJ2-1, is GAGVSQSPRYKVTKRGQDVTLRCDPISSHATLYWYQQALGQGPEFLTYFNYEAQPDKSGLPSDRFSAERPEGSISTLTIQRTEQRDSAMYRCASSLKEGPSSYNEQFFGPGTRLTVL.

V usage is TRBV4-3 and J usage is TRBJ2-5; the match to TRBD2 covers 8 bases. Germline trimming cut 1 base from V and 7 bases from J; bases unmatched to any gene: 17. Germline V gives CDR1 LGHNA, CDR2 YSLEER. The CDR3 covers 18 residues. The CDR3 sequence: CASSQVVPTSGPPGTQYF. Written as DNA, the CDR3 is TGCGCCAGCAGCCAAGTGGTCCCAACTAGCGGACCTCCGGGGACCCAGTACTTC.

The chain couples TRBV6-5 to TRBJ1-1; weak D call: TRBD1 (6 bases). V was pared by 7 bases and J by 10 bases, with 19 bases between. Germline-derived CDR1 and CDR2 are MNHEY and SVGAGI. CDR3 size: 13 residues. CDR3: CASITTSGVRAFF. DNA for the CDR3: TGTGCCAGCATTACCACTTCAGGGGTGAGAGCTTTCTTT.

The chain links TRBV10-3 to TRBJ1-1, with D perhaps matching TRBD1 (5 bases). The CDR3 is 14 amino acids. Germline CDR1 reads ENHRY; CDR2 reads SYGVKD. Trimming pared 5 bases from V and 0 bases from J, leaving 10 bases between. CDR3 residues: CAISKTEMNTEAFF. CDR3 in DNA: TGTGCCATCAGTAAGACAGAGATGAACACTGAAGCTTTCTTT.

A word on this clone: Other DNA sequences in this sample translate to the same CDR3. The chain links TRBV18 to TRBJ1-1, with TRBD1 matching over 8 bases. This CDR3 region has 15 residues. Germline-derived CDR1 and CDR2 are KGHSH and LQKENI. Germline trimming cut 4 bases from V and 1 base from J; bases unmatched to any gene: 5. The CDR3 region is CASSRGTGGNTEAFF. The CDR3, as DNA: TGTGCCAGCTCACGAGGGACAGGCGGGAACACTGAAGCTTTCTTT.

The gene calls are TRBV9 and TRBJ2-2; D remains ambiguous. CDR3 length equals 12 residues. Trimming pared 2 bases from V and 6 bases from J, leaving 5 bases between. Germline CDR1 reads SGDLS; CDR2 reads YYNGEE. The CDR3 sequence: CASSVGPGELFF. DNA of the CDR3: TGTGCCAGCAGCGTCGGTCCCGGGGAGCTGTTTTTT.

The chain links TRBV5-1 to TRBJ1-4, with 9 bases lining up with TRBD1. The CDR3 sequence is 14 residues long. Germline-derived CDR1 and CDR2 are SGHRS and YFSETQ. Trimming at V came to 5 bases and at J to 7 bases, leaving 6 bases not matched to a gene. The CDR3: CASRTGQGREKLFF. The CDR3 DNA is TGCGCCAGCAGGACAGGACAGGGGCGTGAAAAACTGTTTTTT.

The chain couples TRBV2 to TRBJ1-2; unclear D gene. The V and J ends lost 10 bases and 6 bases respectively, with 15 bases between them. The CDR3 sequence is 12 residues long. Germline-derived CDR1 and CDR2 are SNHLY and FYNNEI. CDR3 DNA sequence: TGTGCCACCCGAGGGAACGCAGATGGCTACACCTTC. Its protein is CATRGNADGYTF.

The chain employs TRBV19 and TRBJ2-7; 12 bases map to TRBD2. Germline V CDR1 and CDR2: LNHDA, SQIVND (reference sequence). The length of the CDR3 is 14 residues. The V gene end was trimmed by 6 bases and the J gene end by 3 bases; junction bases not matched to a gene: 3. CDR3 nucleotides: TGTGCCAGTAGGCTAGCGGGAGGGCACTACGAGCAGTACTTC. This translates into CASRLAGGHYEQYF.

CDR3 coding DNA: TGCAGTGCTAGCCAGACCTACGAGCAGTACTTC. This codes for CSASQTYEQYF. The rearrangement links TRBV20-1 to TRBJ2-7; D is ambiguous. CDR1 is DFQATT and CDR2 is SNEGSKA in the germline V gene (reference sequence). Trimming pared 3 bases from V and 2 bases from J, leaving 5 bases between. The CDR3 is 11 amino acids.

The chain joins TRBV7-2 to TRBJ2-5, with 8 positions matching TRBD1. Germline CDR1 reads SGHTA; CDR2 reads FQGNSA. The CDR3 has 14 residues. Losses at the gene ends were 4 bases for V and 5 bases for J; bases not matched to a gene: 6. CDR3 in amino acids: CASSSDRGWETQYF. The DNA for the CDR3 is TGTGCCAGCAGCTCCGACAGGGGTTGGGAGACCCAGTACTTC.

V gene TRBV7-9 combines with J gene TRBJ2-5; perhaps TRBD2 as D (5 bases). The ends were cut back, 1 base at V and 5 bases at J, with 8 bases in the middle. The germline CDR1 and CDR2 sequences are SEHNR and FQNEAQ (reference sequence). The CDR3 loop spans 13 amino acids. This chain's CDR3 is CASSLVLAETQYF. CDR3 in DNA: TGTGCCAGCAGCTTAGTGCTAGCTGAGACCCAGTACTTC.